The rows below give T cell receptor beta chains drawn from one sample of a study of CD8 T cells in ankylosing spondylitis. One entry per CDR3 protein, called by TCRdb with MiXCR from the 5' RACE reads. This table holds about 360,000 distinct CDR3 sequences, approximately 20% found once. What was sequenced was blood, either unsorted or a sorted T cell fraction (not recorded which). These receptors were collected from a male donor with ankylosing spondylitis or in good health (not recorded which). The conserved cysteine and the conserved F or W are not part of the CDR3 here.

len	v_gene	j_gene	CDR3aa
11	TRBV12-3/TRBV12-4	TRBJ1-2	ASSSPPNYGYT
13	TRBV2	TRBJ1-6	ASSEDGRINSPLH
12	TRBV12-3/TRBV12-4	TRBJ1-6	ASSFSGQTSPLH
14	TRBV7-8	TRBJ2-2	ASSFMTGGWGGELF
11	TRBV27	TRBJ2-7	ASGYRGVYEQY
13	TRBV4-1	TRBJ2-7	ASSQTRDRFYEQY
16	TRBV29-1	TRBJ2-1	SVEDLVLAGGNYNEQF
14	TRBV6-1	TRBJ1-2	ASTGTSRQEDYGYT
14	TRBV4-2	TRBJ2-1	ASSQATGVAYNEQF
12	TRBV7-7	TRBJ2-3	ASSSGGPKDTQY
15	TRBV7-7	TRBJ2-5	ASSLVGSGRGRETQY
12	TRBV6-1	TRBJ1-5	ASSSTGYNQPQH
13	TRBV29-1	TRBJ2-2	SAGQAGLETGELF
13	TRBV29-1	TRBJ2-6	SVVDGNSGANVLT
12	TRBV29-1	TRBJ2-1	SVSGTGTYNEQF
9	TRBV29-1	TRBJ2-1	SALGGHEQF
11	TRBV25-1	TRBJ2-1	ASSLQVDNEQF
11	TRBV9	TRBJ1-2	ASSAGTGDGYT
11	TRBV2	TRBJ2-1	ASEQGSYNEQF
13	TRBV7-8	TRBJ1-5	ASSDTGTGVQPQH
12	TRBV19	TRBJ1-1	ASSTGVGHTEAF
12	TRBV5-5	TRBJ2-7	ASRLGVGWYEQY
12	TRBV15	TRBJ2-3	ATSRARGVDTQY
13	TRBV6-5	TRBJ2-1	ASSILAGDYNEQF
10	TRBV4-1	TRBJ1-5	ASSQGGQPQH
9	TRBV29-1	TRBJ2-7	SVRLGAEQY
13	TRBV12-3/TRBV12-4	TRBJ2-1	ASSLWGAVYNEQF
17	TRBV3-1	TRBJ2-3	ASSQDQLAGATSTDTQY
11	TRBV9	TRBJ2-1	ASSLLSSNEQF
12	TRBV30	TRBJ1-5	AWTDGQGGQPQH
13	TRBV6-2/TRBV6-3	TRBJ2-5	ASSYVGLPGETQY
9	TRBV19	TRBJ2-1	ASTQDNEQF
13	TRBV28	TRBJ2-7	ASSFTRTGFGEQY
13	TRBV5-5	TRBJ2-2	ASSFQGMYTGELF
13	TRBV2	TRBJ2-3	ASLRTGVSTDTQY
14	TRBV9	TRBJ2-2	ASNDHPVGGTGELF
13	TRBV2	TRBJ2-7	ASSEVAGVTYEQY
14	TRBV19	TRBJ2-5	ASHPVGAPAQETQY
15	TRBV4-1	TRBJ2-2	ASSQVPGQGNTGELF
16	TRBV28	TRBJ2-5	ASSLRGVLAGAQETQY
10	TRBV30	TRBJ2-5	AWSPSQETQY
13	TRBV20-1	TRBJ2-1	SARDPDKYGDEQF
12	TRBV4-1	TRBJ2-1	ASSPSLTDNEQF